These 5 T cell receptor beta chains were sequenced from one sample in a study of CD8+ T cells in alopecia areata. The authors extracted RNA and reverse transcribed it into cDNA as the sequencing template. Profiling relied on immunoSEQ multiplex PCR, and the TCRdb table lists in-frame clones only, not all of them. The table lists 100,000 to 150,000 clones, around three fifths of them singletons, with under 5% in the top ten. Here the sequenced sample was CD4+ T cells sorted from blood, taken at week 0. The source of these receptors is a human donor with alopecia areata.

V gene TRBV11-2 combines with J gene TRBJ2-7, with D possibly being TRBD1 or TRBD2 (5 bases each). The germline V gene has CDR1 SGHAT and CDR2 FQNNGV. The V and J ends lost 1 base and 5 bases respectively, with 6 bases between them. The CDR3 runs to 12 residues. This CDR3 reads CASSLAGHEQYF. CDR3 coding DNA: TGTGCCAGCAGCTTAGCGGGGCACGAGCAGTACTTC.

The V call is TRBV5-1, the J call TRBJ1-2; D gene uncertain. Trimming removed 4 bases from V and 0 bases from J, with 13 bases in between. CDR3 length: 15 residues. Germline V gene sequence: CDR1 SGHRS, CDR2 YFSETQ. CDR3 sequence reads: CASSSTTGTNYGYTF. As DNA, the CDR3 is TGCGCCAGCAGCAGCACAACCGGGACTAACTATGGCTACACCTTC.

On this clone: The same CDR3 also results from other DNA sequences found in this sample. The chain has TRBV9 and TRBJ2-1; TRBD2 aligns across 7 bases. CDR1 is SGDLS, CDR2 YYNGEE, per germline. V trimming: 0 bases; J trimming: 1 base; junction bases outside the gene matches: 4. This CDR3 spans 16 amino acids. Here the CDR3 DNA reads TGTGCCAGCAGCGTAGGCGGCGGGGGTTCCTACAATGAGCAGTTCTTC. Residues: CASSVGGGGSYNEQFF.

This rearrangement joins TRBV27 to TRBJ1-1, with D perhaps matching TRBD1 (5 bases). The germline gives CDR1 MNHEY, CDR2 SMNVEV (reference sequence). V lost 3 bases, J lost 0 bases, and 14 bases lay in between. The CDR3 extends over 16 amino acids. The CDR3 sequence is CASSFDLGTVNTEAFF. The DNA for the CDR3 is TGTGCCAGCAGTTTTGACCTTGGGACGGTGAACACTGAAGCTTTCTTT.

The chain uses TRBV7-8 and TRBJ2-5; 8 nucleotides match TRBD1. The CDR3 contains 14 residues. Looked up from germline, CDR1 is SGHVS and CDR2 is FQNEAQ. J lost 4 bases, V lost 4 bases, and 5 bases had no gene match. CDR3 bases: TGTGCCAGCAGCTGGACAGGGATGGGAGAGACCCAGTACTTC. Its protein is CASSWTGMGETQYF.